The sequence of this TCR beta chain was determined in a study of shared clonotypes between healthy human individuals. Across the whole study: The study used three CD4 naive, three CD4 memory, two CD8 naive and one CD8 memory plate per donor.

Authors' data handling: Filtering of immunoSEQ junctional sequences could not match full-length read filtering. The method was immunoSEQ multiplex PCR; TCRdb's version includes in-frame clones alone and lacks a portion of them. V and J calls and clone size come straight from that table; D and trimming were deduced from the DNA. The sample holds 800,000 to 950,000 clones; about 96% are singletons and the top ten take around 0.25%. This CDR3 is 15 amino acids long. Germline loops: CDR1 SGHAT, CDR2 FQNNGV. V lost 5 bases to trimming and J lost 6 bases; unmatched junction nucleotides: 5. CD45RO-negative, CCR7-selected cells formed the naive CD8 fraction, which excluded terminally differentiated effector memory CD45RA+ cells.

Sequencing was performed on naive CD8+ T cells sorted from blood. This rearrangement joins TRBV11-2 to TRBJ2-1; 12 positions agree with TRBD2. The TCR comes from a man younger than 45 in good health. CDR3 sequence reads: CASSVGLAGLNEQFF. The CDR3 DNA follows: TGTGCCAGCAGCGTCGGACTAGCGGGGCTCAATGAGCAGTTCTTC.